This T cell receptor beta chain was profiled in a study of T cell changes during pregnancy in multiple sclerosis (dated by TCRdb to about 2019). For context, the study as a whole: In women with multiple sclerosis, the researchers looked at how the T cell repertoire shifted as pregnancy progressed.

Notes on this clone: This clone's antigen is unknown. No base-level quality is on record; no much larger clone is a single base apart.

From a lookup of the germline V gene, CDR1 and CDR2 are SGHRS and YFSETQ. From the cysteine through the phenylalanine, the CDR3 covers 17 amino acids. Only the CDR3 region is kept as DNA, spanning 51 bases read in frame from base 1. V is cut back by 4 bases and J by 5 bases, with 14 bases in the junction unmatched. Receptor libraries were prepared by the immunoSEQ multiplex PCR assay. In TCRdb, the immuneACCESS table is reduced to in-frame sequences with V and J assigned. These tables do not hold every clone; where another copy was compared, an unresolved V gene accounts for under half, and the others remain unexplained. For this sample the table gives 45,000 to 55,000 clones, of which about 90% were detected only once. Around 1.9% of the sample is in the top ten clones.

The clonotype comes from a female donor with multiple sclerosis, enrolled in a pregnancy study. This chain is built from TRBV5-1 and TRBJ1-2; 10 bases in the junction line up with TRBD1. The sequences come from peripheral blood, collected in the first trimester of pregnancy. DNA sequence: TGCGCCAGCAGCGGGCGGACAGGGGGAGTTTCCTCGTATGGCTACACCTTC. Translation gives CASSGRTGGVSSYGYTF.